This T cell receptor (beta chain) was captured in a study of human T cells and chemical hapten exposure (dated by TCRdb to the early 2020s). Some background on the complete study: For sensitization, 2% DPC in acetone was applied to an approximately 2 cm by approximately 2 cm area of upper inner arm skin. In alopecia patients, the study followed how the peripheral blood TCR repertoire changed in vivo over primary and secondary sensitization to diphenylcyclopropenone (DPC), a hapten. Patient blood was sampled pre-sensitization (week 0) and at 2, 6 and about 24 weeks after DPC sensitization. Most of the patients in the cohort were female, and the cohort covered alopecia areata with under or over 50% scalp involvement, alopecia totalis and alopecia universalis. Blood for TCR sequencing was provided by twenty-nine alopecia patients at one to four time points (pre-sensitization, 2, 6 and 24 weeks). Patch testing was done on the upper back using Finn chambers containing 0.01% DPC, and results were scored after 6 days according to International Contact Dermatitis Research Group standards. Libraries were combined into a pool for sequencing, and differences in TCR yield between samples came mainly from small differences in library volumes within the pool. Throughout the approximately 23-week study period, patients were also given weekly therapeutic DPC doses on the scalp.

General study outcomes and caveats: Because every patient had alopecia, a presumed autoimmune disease, the patients' immune response might differ from that of healthy individuals. After repeated subsampling, the strength of the expansion versus patch-test correlation and the threshold at which it became significant changed. No change with DPC sensitization was found in the number of TCRs above 1 in 1000 frequency, and no evidence of global repertoire structure alterations was found. Compared with pre-sensitization or healthy control sets, expanded TCRs formed significantly more large CDR3 similarity clusters, which is consistent with antigen-driven responses. Patch test score correlated positively with the number of PT1 expanded TCRs, reaching significance at thresholds 8, 16 and 32 but not at 4.

Regarding this clonotype: Its binding antigen is unknown. Base qualities were left out, and no much larger clone turns up one base away.

In the paper's terms, the treatment or condition label means: therapeutic diphenylcyclopropenone sensitization with weekly scalp DPC. Blood at each patch-test visit was drawn before the patch test was applied. To be eligible, patients had to be aged 18 to 70, diagnosed with alopecia and judged suitable for DPC therapy, while pregnant patients were excluded. Total RNA was isolated from unfractionated whole blood collected in Tempus Blood RNA tubes. CDR1 and CDR2 (SGHAT, FQNNGV) derive from the germline V gene. The CDR3, from cysteine to phenylalanine, totals 12 residues. CDR3 DNA only is kept here, 36 bases in frame from base 1. The V end loses 2 bases and the J end loses 6 bases, and a stretch of 8 bases separates them. During library preparation, unique molecular identifiers were attached to individual cDNA molecules so that TCRs could be counted quantitatively and reproducibly. From each blood RNA sample, both TCR alpha and TCR beta chains were sequenced. Per the original workflow: Samples had a median of 95,638 TCRs, with a range from roughly 20,000 to 700,000. V, J and CDR3 annotation of the TCR reads was performed with the Decombinator software suite. For the PS versus PT1 abundance plots, all samples were subsampled to the same number of TCRs (28,000). TCRs were defined as expanded if absent before sensitization and observed at least eight times at the 2-week time point. Using fastp at Q25 and MiXCR, TCRdb reprocessed the public reads and kept productive beta chains. Identical CDR3 proteins give one entry, which carries the most common genes and DNA. TCRdb, not the original authors, processed these V and J calls. A total of about 3,500 distinct CDR3 sequences appear in this sample, 48% of them only once. The ten largest make up under 6.5% of the sample.

The source of this sequence is an adult with alopecia areata. Some clones in this sample may be carry-over from other donors' samples. This table probably holds off-target reads from a library built for another chain. This sequence uses TRBV11-2 and TRBJ2-7; the D region possibly corresponds to TRBD2 (6 bases align). The source was whole blood, collected before DPC sensitization or 2, 6, or about 24 weeks after (not recorded which). The CDR3 reads as follows: CASSLLRGEQYF. The DNA sequence is TGTGCCAGCAGCTTACTGCGGGGCGAGCAGTACTTC. Reference TRBV11-2 and TRBJ2-7 proteins supply the regions before and after the CDR3; the full variable domain is: EAGVAQSPRYKIIEKRQSVAFWCNPISGHATLYWYQQILGQGPKLLIQFQNNGVVDDSQLPKDRFSAERLKGVDSTLKIQPAKLEDSAVYLCASSLLRGEQYFGPGTRLTVT.